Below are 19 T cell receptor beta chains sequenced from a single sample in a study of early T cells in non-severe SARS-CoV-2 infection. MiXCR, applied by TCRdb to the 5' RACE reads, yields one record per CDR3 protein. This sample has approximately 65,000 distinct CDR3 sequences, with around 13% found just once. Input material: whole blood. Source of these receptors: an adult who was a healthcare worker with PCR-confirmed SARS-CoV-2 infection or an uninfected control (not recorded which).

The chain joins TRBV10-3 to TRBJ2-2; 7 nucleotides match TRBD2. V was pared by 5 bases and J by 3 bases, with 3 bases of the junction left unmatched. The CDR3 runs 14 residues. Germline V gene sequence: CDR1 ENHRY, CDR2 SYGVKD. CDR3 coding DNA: TGTGCCATCAGTCGCGGGGGAGACACCGGGGAGCTGTTTTTT. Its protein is CAISRGGDTGELFF.

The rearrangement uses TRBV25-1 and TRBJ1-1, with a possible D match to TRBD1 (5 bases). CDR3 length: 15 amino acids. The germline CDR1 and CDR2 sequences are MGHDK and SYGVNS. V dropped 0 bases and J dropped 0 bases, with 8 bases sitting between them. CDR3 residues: CASSEYGGMNTEAFF. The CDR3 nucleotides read TGTGCCAGCAGTGAATACGGGGGGATGAACACTGAAGCTTTCTTT.

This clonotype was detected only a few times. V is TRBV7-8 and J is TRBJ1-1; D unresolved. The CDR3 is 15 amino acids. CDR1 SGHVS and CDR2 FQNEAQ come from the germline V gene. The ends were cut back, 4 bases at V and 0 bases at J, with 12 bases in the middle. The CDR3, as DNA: TGTGCCAGCAGCTCAAGACTAGGGATGAACACTGAAGCTTTCTTT. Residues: CASSSRLGMNTEAFF.

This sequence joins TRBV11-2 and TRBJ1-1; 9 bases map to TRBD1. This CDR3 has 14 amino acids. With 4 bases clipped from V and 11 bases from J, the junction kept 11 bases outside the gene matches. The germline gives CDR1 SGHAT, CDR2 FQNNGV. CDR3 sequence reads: CASSSWDRVREAFF. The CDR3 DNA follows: TGTGCCAGCAGCTCGTGGGACAGGGTCAGGGAGGCTTTCTTT. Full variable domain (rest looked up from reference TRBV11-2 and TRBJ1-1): EAGVAQSPRYKIIEKRQSVAFWCNPISGHATLYWYQQILGQGPKLLIQFQNNGVVDDSQLPKDRFSAERLKGVDSTLKIQPAKLEDSAVYLCASSSWDRVREAFFGQGTRLTVV.

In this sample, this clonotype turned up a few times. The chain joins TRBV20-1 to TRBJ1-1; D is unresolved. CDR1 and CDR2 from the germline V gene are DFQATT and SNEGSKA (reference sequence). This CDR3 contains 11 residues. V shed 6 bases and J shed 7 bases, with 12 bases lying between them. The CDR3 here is CSAHSINEAFF. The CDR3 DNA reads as TGCAGTGCCCACAGTATTAATGAAGCTTTCTTT.

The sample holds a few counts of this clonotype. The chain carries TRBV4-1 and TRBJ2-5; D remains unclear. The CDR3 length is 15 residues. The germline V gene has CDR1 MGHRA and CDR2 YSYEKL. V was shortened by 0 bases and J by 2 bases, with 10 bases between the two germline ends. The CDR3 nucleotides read TGCGCCAGCAGCCAAGATCGGCAGGCTCAAGAGACCCAGTACTTC. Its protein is CASSQDRQAQETQYF.

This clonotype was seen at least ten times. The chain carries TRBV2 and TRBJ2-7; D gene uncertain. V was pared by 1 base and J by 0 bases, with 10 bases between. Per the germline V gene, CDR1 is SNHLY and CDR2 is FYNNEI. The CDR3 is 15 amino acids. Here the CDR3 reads CASSEGPTSSYEQYF. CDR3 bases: TGTGCCAGCAGTGAAGGGCCGACGAGCTCCTACGAGCAGTACTTC.

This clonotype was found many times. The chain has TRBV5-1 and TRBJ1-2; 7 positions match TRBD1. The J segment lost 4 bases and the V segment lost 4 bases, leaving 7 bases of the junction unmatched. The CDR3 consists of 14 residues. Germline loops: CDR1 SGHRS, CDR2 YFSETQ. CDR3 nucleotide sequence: TGCGCCAGCAGCGTAGGGACAGCCGTCTATGGCTACACCTTC. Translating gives CASSVGTAVYGYTF.

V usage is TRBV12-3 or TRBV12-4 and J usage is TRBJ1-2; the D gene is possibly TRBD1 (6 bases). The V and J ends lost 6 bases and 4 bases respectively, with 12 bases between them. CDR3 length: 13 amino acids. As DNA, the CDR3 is TGTGCCAGCAGCCAAGGACAGAGCTATGGCTACACCTTC. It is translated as CASSQGQSYGYTF.

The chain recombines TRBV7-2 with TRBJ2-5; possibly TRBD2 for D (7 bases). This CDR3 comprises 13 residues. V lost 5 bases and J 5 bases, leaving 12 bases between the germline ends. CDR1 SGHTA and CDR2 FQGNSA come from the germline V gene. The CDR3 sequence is CASSRGAEETQYF. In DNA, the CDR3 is TGTGCCAGCAGCCGGGGGGCCGAGGAGACCCAGTACTTC.

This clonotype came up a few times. This CDR3 reads CASSLGTHRQETQYF. The CDR3, as DNA: TGTGCCAGCAGCTTGGGGACACACCGGCAAGAGACCCAGTACTTC. The chain has TRBV5-4 and TRBJ2-5; possible D gene TRBD1, 5 bases. Trimming took 0 bases from V and 2 from J, leaving 11 bases between them. The germline CDR1 and CDR2 sequences are SGHNT and YYREEE (reference sequence). The CDR3 length is 15 residues.

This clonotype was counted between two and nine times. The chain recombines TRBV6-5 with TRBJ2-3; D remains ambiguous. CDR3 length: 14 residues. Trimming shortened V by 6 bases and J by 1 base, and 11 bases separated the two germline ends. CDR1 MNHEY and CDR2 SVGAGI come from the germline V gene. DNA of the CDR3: TGTGCCAGCAGCCCCTCGCAGGGCACAGATACGCAGTATTTT. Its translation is CASSPSQGTDTQYF.

The CDR3 reads CASSLVFGAYEQYF. The CDR3 region has the DNA TGCGCCAGCAGCTTGGTATTCGGAGCCTACGAGCAGTACTTC. The V and J genes are TRBV5-1 and TRBJ2-7; no clear D gene. Germline V lookup: CDR1 SGHRS, CDR2 YFSETQ. This CDR3 contains 14 residues. Between the trimmed V and J ends, which lost 0 bases and 2 bases, there was a span of 9 bases.

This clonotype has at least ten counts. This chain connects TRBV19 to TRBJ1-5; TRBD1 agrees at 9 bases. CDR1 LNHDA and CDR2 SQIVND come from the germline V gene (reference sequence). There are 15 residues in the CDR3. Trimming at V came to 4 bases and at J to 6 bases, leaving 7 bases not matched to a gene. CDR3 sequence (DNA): TGTGCCAGTAGTACGGGACAGGGTCCTTCTCAGCCCCAGCATTTT. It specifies CASSTGQGPSQPQHF.

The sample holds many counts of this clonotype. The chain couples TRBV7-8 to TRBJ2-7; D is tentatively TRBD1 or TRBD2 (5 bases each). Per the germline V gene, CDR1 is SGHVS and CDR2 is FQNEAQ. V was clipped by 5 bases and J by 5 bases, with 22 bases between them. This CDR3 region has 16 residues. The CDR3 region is CASSPRGAVGLHEQYF. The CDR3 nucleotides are TGTGCCAGCAGCCCCCGGGGCGCGGTGGGCCTTCACGAGCAGTACTTC. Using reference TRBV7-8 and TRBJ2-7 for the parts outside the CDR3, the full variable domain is GAGVSQSPRYKVAKRGQDVALRCDPISGHVSLFWYQQALGQGPEFLTYFQNEAQLDKSGLPSDRFFAERPEGSVSTLKIQRTQQEDSAVYLCASSPRGAVGLHEQYFGPGTRLTVT.

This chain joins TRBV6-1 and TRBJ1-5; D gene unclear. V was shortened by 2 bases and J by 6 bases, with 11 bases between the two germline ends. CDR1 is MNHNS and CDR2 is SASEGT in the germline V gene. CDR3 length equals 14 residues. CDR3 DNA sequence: TGTGCCAGCAGTGAACTACAGTACCCTCAGCCCCAGCATTTT. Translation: CASSELQYPQPQHF.

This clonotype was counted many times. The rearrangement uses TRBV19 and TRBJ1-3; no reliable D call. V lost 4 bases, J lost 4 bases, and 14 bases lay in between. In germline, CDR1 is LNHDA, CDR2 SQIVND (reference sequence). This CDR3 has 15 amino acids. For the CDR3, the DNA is TGTGCCAGTAGTAGGGGTGCCTCTAGAGGAAACACCATATATTTT. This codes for CASSRGASRGNTIYF.

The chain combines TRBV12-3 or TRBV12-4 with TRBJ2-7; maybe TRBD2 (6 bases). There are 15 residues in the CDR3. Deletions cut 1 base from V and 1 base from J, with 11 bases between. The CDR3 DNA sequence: TGTGCCAGCAGTTTAGGCGGGGTGGGATCCTACGAGCAGTACTTC. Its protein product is CASSLGGVGSYEQYF.

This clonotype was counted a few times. CDR3 amino acids: CSVDTGSNTGELFF. The CDR3 DNA sequence: TGCAGCGTTGACACAGGGTCGAACACCGGGGAGCTGTTTTTT. V and J are TRBV29-1 and TRBJ2-2; maybe TRBD1 (6 bases). Germline values: CDR1 SQVTM, CDR2 ANQGSEA. V lost 3 bases, J lost 0 bases, and 8 bases lay in between. The CDR3 totals 14 residues.